This TCR beta chain was observed in a study of T cell repertoires in cytomegalovirus infection (dated 2019 in TCRdb). Describing the broader study: The peptide stimulations were aimed at well-studied HLA-B-restricted epitopes as well as recently identified HLA-C-restricted CMV epitopes, whose presentation resists viral immunomodulation. The HLA type of each donor mattered for the analysis, because public TCR beta signatures pointed to carriage of CMV infection along with the matching HLA type.

General conclusions and limits of the study: Carriers of CMV infection plus the relevant HLA type were discriminated by the cumulative frequency of public TCR beta family members in the study cohort and in an independent roughly 350-donor cohort. The ex vivo response was dominated by HLA-C-restricted CMV-specific TCR beta clonotypes, which also provided the single most frequent clonotype in two of eight donors.

The treatment or condition label on this specimen signifies: in vitro stimulation with specific CMV peptide epitopes to enrich CMV-specific T cells. Data came from an Illumina HiSeq 1500. Through fastp at Q25 and MiXCR, TCRdb rebuilt clones from the public reads, retaining in-frame beta chains. Rows are unified per CDR3 protein, each entry keeping the most common DNA and genes. The sample records about 920,000 distinct CDR3 sequences, roughly 31% of which are singletons. Over 11% of the sample is taken by the ten largest. This clonotype came up a few times. It has no known antigen specificity. No qualities accompany the bases; no much larger clone lies one base away. The source is a human donor in good health (CMV status not recorded). Some clones in this sample may be carry-over from other donors' samples. The sample here was cultured CD8+ T cells from PBMCs, taken from culture after CMV antigen stimulation.

DNA sequence: TGCGCCAGCAGCCCCAGACTAATCGTCCAAGAGACCCAGTACTTC. The resulting protein is CASSPRLIVQETQYF. Recombination connected TRBV4-1 to TRBJ2-5; the D gene is perhaps TRBD2, from 5 matching bases. The CDR3 covers 15 residues, taking in both the cysteine and the phenylalanine. Left in the record is the CDR3 DNA by itself, 45 bases read in frame from the first base. Sequences MGHRA (CDR1) and YSYEKL (CDR2) are obtained from the germline V gene. V is shortened by 4 bases, J by 1 base, and the region joining them spans 13 bases.